One and the same sample provided the 12 T cell receptor beta chains below, sequenced in a study of blood T cell repertoires in COVID-19. Assay: immunoSEQ multiplex PCR; the TCRdb copy retains only in-frame clones and omits some. In the table there are about 300,000 clones, 88% of which are singletons. Input material: peripheral blood. The source is a man between 18 and 29 years old with active or convalescent COVID-19.

This clone appeared once. This sequence joins TRBV5-1 and TRBJ2-5; 7 nucleotides agree with TRBD1. CDR1 is SGHRS and CDR2 is YFSETQ in the germline V gene. This CDR3 is 14 amino acids long. V shed 3 bases, J shed 1 base, and the junction held 3 bases outside the gene matches. CDR3 coding DNA: TGCGCCAGCAGCTCGGGGACAGTCCAAGAGACCCAGTACTTC. Encoded protein: CASSSGTVQETQYF.

This clone was observed once. This chain links TRBV6-6 with TRBJ1-2, with D uncertain. The CDR3 is 14 residues long. Germline V CDR1 and CDR2: MNHNY, SVGAGI (reference sequence). The V and J ends lost 2 bases and 2 bases respectively, with 9 bases between them. The CDR3, as DNA: TGTGCCAGCAGTTACAAGACGGAGAACTATGGCTACACCTTC. As protein: CASSYKTENYGYTF.

In this sample, this clone turned up a few times. The chain has TRBV7-9 and TRBJ1-4, with D possibly TRBD1 on 5 matching bases. Trimming cost V 5 bases and J 3 bases, with 10 bases left between them. Looked up from germline, CDR1 is SEHNR and CDR2 is FQNEAQ (reference sequence). The CDR3 sequence is 14 residues long. CDR3 in amino acids: CASSPTGANEKLFF. The CDR3 bases are TGTGCCAGCAGCCCTACAGGAGCTAATGAAAAACTGTTTTTT.

This clone showed up just once. The V gene is TRBV5-6, the J gene TRBJ1-6, with D possibly being TRBD1 (5 bases). The V and J ends lost 5 bases and 14 bases respectively, with 14 bases between them. CDR1 and CDR2 (germline): SGHDT, YYEEEE. This CDR3 region has 12 residues. CDR3 protein: CASRTTDGALHF. DNA of the CDR3: TGTGCCAGCAGAACGACAGATGGGGCCCTCCACTTT.

The rearrangement links TRBV9 to TRBJ2-6; 11 bases are shared with TRBD2. The junction had 4 bases not matched to a gene; V was cut back by 0 bases and J by 2 bases. CDR1 and CDR2 (germline): SGDLS, YYNGEE. CDR3 size: 18 residues. CDR3 nucleotide sequence: TGTGCCAGCAGCGTAGGACTAGCGGGGTCTGCTGGGGCCAACGTCCTGACTTTC. The encoded protein is CASSVGLAGSAGANVLTF. Variable domain in full (rest from reference TRBV9 and TRBJ2-6): DSGVTQTPKHLITATGQRVTLRCSPRSGDLSVYWYQQSLDQGLQFLIQYYNGEERAKGNILERFSAQQFPDLHSELNLSSLELGDSALYFCASSVGLAGSAGANVLTFGAGSRLTVL.

The chain carries TRBV9 and TRBJ1-1; D remains unclear. The ends were cut back, 7 bases at V and 2 bases at J, with 9 bases in the middle. Germline V gene data show CDR1 as SGDLS and CDR2 as YYNGEE. The CDR3 has 12 amino acids. CDR3 in amino acids: CASSRYNTEAFF. In nucleotides, the CDR3 is TGTGCCAGCTCGCGGTATAACACTGAAGCTTTCTTT.

The rearrangement joins TRBV5-6 to TRBJ1-5; 10 bases map to TRBD1. Germline trimming cut 2 bases from V and 5 bases from J; bases unmatched to any gene: 4. Germline V gene sequence: CDR1 SGHDT, CDR2 YYEEEE. The CDR3 consists of 15 residues. CDR3 in DNA: TGTGCCAGCAGCTTAATGGGACAGGGGCATCAGCCCCAGCATTTT. Protein: CASSLMGQGHQPQHF.

The CDR3 sequence: CASSQAGHYGYTF. The CDR3 coding sequence is TGTGCCAGCAGCCAGGCGGGCCACTATGGCTACACCTTC. The genes are TRBV11-2 and TRBJ1-2; no firm D call. V dropped 5 bases and J dropped 3 bases, with 10 bases sitting between them. There are 13 residues in the CDR3. Germline lookup yields CDR1 SGHAT and CDR2 FQNNGV.

The gene calls are TRBV5-4 and TRBJ1-2, with D possibly matching TRBD1 (6 bases). The length of the CDR3 is 13 residues. V was pared by 4 bases and J by 4 bases, with 11 bases between. Germline CDR1 is SGHNT and CDR2 is YYREEE (reference sequence). The CDR3 loop reads CASSPGQTYGYTF. The CDR3 nucleotides are TGTGCCAGCAGCCCTGGACAGACCTATGGCTACACCTTC.

This clone appeared once. The chain has TRBV5-8 and TRBJ1-1; D is unresolved. The V end lost 2 bases, the J end lost 1 base, and 18 bases lay between the germline ends. This CDR3 region has 17 residues. Germline V gene data show CDR1 as SGHTS and CDR2 as YDEGEE. CDR3 residues: CASSLHVREKGNTEAFF. The CDR3 DNA reads TGTGCCAGCAGCTTACATGTCCGGGAGAAGGGGAACACTGAAGCTTTCTTT.

The chain combines TRBV29-1 with TRBJ1-1; tentatively, D is TRBD1 (5 bases). The germline V gene has CDR1 SQVTM and CDR2 ANQGSEA. The CDR3 totals 13 residues. V was trimmed by 1 base and J by 5 bases, leaving 11 bases between them. CDR3 nucleotide sequence: TGCAGCGTTGAAGTAAATAGGGGAACTGAAGCTTTCTTT. It codes for CSVEVNRGTEAFF.

Concerning this clone: This sample includes further DNA sequences coding for the same CDR3. The rearrangement joins TRBV9 to TRBJ1-2, with TRBD1 matching over 9 bases. Germline V gene sequence: CDR1 SGDLS, CDR2 YYNGEE. The J segment lost 2 bases and the V segment lost 4 bases, leaving 3 bases of the junction unmatched. The CDR3 is 14 amino acids. The CDR3 reads CASSLGTGNYGYTF. For the CDR3, the DNA is TGTGCCAGCAGCCTCGGGACAGGGAACTATGGCTACACCTTC.